This T cell receptor beta chain was identified during a study of blood T cells in healthy people across ages. The study, taken as a whole, reports: Naive CD4+ cells and diversity were both higher in long-lived donors than in aged donors. In these data, TCR beta diversity tracked strongly with naive T cell percentage.

The germline V gene has CDR1 SGHRS and CDR2 YFSETQ. The CDR3 loop spans 14 amino acids. About this clonotype itself: What it binds is unknown. At one of its ends the junction is not consistent with the germline gene, which may arise from a read error.

Then a second PCR, running roughly 7 to 11 cycles, was carried out with a sample-barcoded 5' primer and a J-beta primer mix. Through a template-switch adaptor with 12 random nucleotides, each cDNA molecule received a tag. Via MiXCR, TCRdb re-called the 5' RACE reads, giving one row per CDR3 protein. Of approximately 1.5 million distinct CDR3 sequences listed, roughly 43% were seen once; the top ten hold about 4%. Material for sequencing was blood. This rearrangement joins TRBV5-1 to TRBJ1-1; D uncertain. This receptor was taken from a young woman in good health. The CDR3 DNA is TGCGTCAGCAGCTTGGATGGGCTGAACACTGAAGCTTTCTTT. Translating it yields CVSSLDGLNTEAFF.